This TCR beta chain was sequenced during a study of blood T cell repertoires in COVID-19. V was pared by 2 bases and J by 9 bases, with 3 bases of the junction left unmatched. The CDR3 is made up of 15 amino acids. CDR1 is SGDLS, CDR2 YYNGEE, per germline. In the original analysis: Estimates of nucleated cell counts were drawn from the amplification of reference gene primers. Assay: immunoSEQ multiplex PCR; the TCRdb copy retains only in-frame clones and omits some. The V and J calls and clone size come from that table; D and trimming were worked out from the DNA. The sample includes about 180,000 clones, around four fifths of them seen just once. Followed over time, Seattle patients had been enrolled while infection was active.

This clonotype originated in a woman between 70 and 85 years old with COVID-19, enrolled during active disease. The chain joins TRBV9 to TRBJ2-1; 15 bases agree with TRBD2. The source material was peripheral blood. The CDR3 reads CASSVGTSGRSEQFF. For the CDR3, the DNA is TGTGCCAGCAGCGTCGGGACTAGCGGGAGGAGTGAGCAGTTCTTC.